The 2 T cell receptor delta chains below come from one sample, sequenced in a study of gamma-delta T cells after stem cell transplantation. TCRdb re-called the RT-PCR reads via CATT. The sample yields about 3,400 delta-chain clones, approximately 16% seen once. The sample taken for sequencing was gamma-delta T cells. The origin of the receptors is a human donor. It is not recorded whose cells these are; they may come from a transplant donor.

V usage is TRDV2 and J usage is TRDJ1; 12 bases align to TRDD3. The CDR3 length is 22 residues. Germline V gene data show CDR1 as GEAIGNYY and CDR2 as EKD. Losses at the gene ends were 3 bases for V and 1 base for J; bases not matched to a gene: 23. The CDR3, as DNA: TGTGCCTGTGACCCAGTATCCCAGGGCGCTGGGGGATACGCGGAGGGCACCGATAAACTCATCTTT. Translation gives CACDPVSQGAGGYAEGTDKLIF.

V is TRDV2 and J is TRDJ1; the match to TRDD3 covers 7 bases. With V trimmed by 0 bases and J by 0 bases, 12 bases remained unmatched. CDR3 length: 18 amino acids. CDR1 and CDR2 from the germline V gene are GEAIGNYY and EKD. CDR3 residues: CACDTAEVLGTNTDKLIF. The CDR3 coding sequence is TGTGCCTGTGACACCGCCGAAGTACTGGGGACCAACACCGATAAACTCATCTTT.